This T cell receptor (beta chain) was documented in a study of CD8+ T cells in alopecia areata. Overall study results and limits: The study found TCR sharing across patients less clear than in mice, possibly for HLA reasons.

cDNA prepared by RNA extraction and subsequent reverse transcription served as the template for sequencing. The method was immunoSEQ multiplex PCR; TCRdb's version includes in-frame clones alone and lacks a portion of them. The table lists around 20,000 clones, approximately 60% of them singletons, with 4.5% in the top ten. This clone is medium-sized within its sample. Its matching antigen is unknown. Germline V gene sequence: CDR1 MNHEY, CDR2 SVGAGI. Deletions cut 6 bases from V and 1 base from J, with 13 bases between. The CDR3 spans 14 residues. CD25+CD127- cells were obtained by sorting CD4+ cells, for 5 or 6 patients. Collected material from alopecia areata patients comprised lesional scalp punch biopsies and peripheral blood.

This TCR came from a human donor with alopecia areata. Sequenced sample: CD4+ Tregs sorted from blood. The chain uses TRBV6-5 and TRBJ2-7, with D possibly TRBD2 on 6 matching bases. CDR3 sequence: CASRMGLRSYEQYF. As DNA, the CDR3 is TGTGCCAGCAGGATGGGACTGAGATCCTACGAGCAGTACTTC.